These 30 T cell receptor beta chains originate from one sample sequenced in a study of T cell responses to AZD1222 COVID-19 vaccine. Clones were read by immunoSEQ multiplex PCR, and TCRdb kept only the in-frame ones, dropping some. The sample carries over 150,000 clones, roughly 90% recorded once. The input for sequencing was peripheral blood, taken on day 0 of AZD1222 vaccination. The receptors were sampled from an adult in good health.

By sample share, this clone is medium-sized (0.01 to 0.1%). CDR3 sequence reads: CASSYGGTTGAPLHF. The CDR3 DNA follows: TGTGCCAGCAGTTACGGTGGTACTACCGGGGCACCCCTCCACTTT. This rearrangement joins TRBV6-5 to TRBJ1-6; D remains unclear. This CDR3 region has 15 residues. V lost 2 bases and J lost 11, with 16 bases in between. Germline loops: CDR1 MNHEY, CDR2 SVGAGI.

The chain has TRBV5-1 and TRBJ1-2; 10 bases fit TRBD1. The V segment lost 4 bases and the J segment 3 bases; nucleotides outside the gene matches: 3. The CDR3 has 14 residues. CDR1 and CDR2 from the germline V gene are SGHRS and YFSETQ. CDR3 protein: CASSTTGGDYGYTF. CDR3 in DNA: TGCGCCAGCAGCACGACAGGGGGCGACTATGGCTACACCTTC.

The chain has TRBV5-8 and TRBJ1-5; maybe TRBD1 (6 bases). V lost 1 base and J lost 7, with 9 bases in between. The CDR3 runs 13 residues. The germline V gene encodes CDR1 SGHTS and CDR2 YDEGEE. The CDR3 DNA follows: TGTGCCAGCAGCTTGATAAGGGGGCAGCCCCAGCATTTT. Protein: CASSLIRGQPQHF.

This rearrangement joins TRBV4-1 to TRBJ2-3, with 11 bases lining up with TRBD2. The CDR3 totals 19 residues. Germline V gene lookup returns CDR1 MGHRA and CDR2 YSYEKL. Trimming cost V 3 bases and J 2 bases; bases outside gene matches: 13. The CDR3 DNA reads TGCGCCAGCAGCCAGGACCTCATAGCGGGGGGGGCCTACACAGATACGCAGTATTTT. Protein sequence: CASSQDLIAGGAYTDTQYF.

This clone was detected once. The chain carries TRBV4-3 and TRBJ2-3; D is unresolved. The CDR3 length is 14 residues. Trimming cost V 0 bases and J 1 base, with 5 bases left between them. Germline loops: CDR1 LGHNA, CDR2 YSLEER. CDR3 nucleotide sequence: TGCGCCAGCAGCCAAGATCGGGGCACAGATACGCAGTATTTT. It yields the protein CASSQDRGTDTQYF.

CDR3 residues: CASRAGNNSPLHF. For the CDR3, the DNA is TGTGCCAGCAGGGCAGGGAATAATTCACCCCTCCACTTT. The rearrangement joins TRBV2 to TRBJ1-6; possibly TRBD1 for D (5 bases). The ends were cut back, 6 bases at V and 5 bases at J, with 8 bases in the middle. Germline CDR1 is SNHLY and CDR2 is FYNNEI. The CDR3 length is 13 residues.

This clone has a handful of counts. The rearrangement joins TRBV5-1 to TRBJ2-5; TRBD2 matches at 8 bases. Per the germline V gene, CDR1 is SGHRS and CDR2 is YFSETQ. Trimming cost V 0 bases and J 4 bases; bases outside gene matches: 8. The CDR3 spans 16 residues. CDR3 nucleotides: TGCGCCAGCAGCTTGGGTAGCGGGGTCGCGGTAGAGACCCAGTACTTC. This gives the protein CASSLGSGVAVETQYF.

This sequence joins TRBV5-6 and TRBJ1-6; tentatively, D is TRBD1 (5 bases). CDR1 and CDR2 from the germline V gene are SGHDT and YYEEEE. V was trimmed by 1 base and J by 10 bases, leaving 24 bases between them. The CDR3 is 18 amino acids. CDR3 sequence: CASSLPTFGAVPGSPLHF. CDR3 DNA sequence: TGTGCCAGCAGCTTGCCCACCTTCGGGGCGGTACCGGGATCACCCCTCCACTTT.

This clone was detected only once. The chain recombines TRBV5-1 with TRBJ2-7, with 8 bases matching TRBD1. V gave up 4 bases and J gave up 5 bases; unmatched junction bases: 8. The CDR3 length is 14 residues. Germline CDR1 reads SGHRS; CDR2 reads YFSETQ. This CDR3 is CASSPTGGVHEQYF. In nucleotides, the CDR3 is TGCGCCAGCAGCCCAACAGGGGGAGTCCACGAGCAGTACTTC.

The chain uses TRBV7-6 and TRBJ1-2; 7 bases fit TRBD1. Germline loops: CDR1 SGHVS, CDR2 FNYEAQ. After removal of 2 bases from V and 6 bases from J, the junction contained 3 bases not matched to a gene. The CDR3 is 13 residues long. This chain's CDR3 is CASSLRQGDGYTF. The CDR3 coding sequence is TGTGCCAGCAGCTTAAGACAGGGAGATGGCTACACCTTC.

The V call is TRBV24-1, the J call TRBJ1-5, with 7 positions matching TRBD1. This CDR3 has 16 amino acids. V shed 2 bases, J shed 7 bases, and the junction held 10 bases outside the gene matches. Germline V gene data show CDR1 as KGHDR and CDR2 as SFDVKD. CDR3 amino acids: CATSDSQKGARQPQHF. DNA for the CDR3: TGTGCCACCAGTGATTCGCAGAAGGGGGCGCGACAGCCCCAGCATTTT.

The chain uses TRBV7-6 and TRBJ2-7; D is unclear. The CDR3 totals 14 residues. Germline V gene sequence: CDR1 SGHVS, CDR2 FNYEAQ. Trimming removed 0 bases at V and 3 bases at J, with 9 bases between. As DNA, the CDR3 is TGTGCCAGCAGCTTAGCGGGTCTGGTCTACGAGCAGTACTTC. This codes for CASSLAGLVYEQYF.

The chain recombines TRBV6-5 with TRBJ2-2; 9 bases are a match to TRBD1. Germline CDR1 is MNHEY and CDR2 is SVGAGI. This CDR3 has 12 residues. Trimming removed 10 bases from V and 7 bases from J; junction bases left unmatched: 4. The CDR3 is CANRGLGGELFF. The CDR3 DNA sequence: TGTGCCAACAGGGGGCTCGGCGGGGAGCTGTTTTTT.

J is TRBJ2-1 and V is TRBV5-4; 11 bases agree with TRBD2. CDR1 and CDR2 from the germline V gene are SGHNT and YYREEE (reference sequence). Trimming at V came to 4 bases and at J to 0 bases, leaving 6 bases not matched to a gene. The CDR3 totals 17 residues. As DNA, the CDR3 is TGTGCCAGCAGCCATGGACTAGCGGGTCCCTCCTACAATGAGCAGTTCTTC. This sequence encodes CASSHGLAGPSYNEQFF.

The chain couples TRBV7-2 to TRBJ2-3; no clear D gene. V lost 4 bases to trimming and J lost 4 bases, with 9 bases between them. The CDR3 covers 13 residues. Germline V gene data show CDR1 as SGHTA and CDR2 as FQGNSA. DNA for the CDR3: TGTGCCAGCAGCTCCAGAGGCCCAGATACGCAGTATTTT. This gives the protein CASSSRGPDTQYF.

The V and J genes are TRBV5-1 and TRBJ2-7, with a possible D match to TRBD1 (5 bases). Looked up from germline, CDR1 is SGHRS and CDR2 is YFSETQ. The V gene lost 0 bases and the J gene lost 2 bases, with 9 bases spanning the gap. This CDR3 comprises 14 residues. The CDR3 spells CASSLVSGTYEQYF. The CDR3 nucleotides read TGCGCCAGCAGCTTGGTTTCAGGGACCTACGAGCAGTACTTC. The full variable domain, completed using reference TRBV5-1 and TRBJ2-7, is KAGVTQTPRYLIKTRGQQVTLSCSPISGHRSVSWYQQTPGQGLQFLFEYFSETQRNKGNFPGRFSGRQFSNSRSEMNVSTLELGDSALYLCASSLVSGTYEQYFGPGTRLTVT.

The CDR3 here is CATSRDRGESTQFF. The DNA for the CDR3 is TGTGCCACCAGCAGAGACCGCGGCGAGAGTACGCAGTTCTTC. This chain uses TRBV15 with TRBJ2-1; D unclear. Germline values: CDR1 LNHNV, CDR2 YYDKDF (reference sequence). The CDR3 runs to 14 residues. Trimming pared 0 bases from V and 12 bases from J, leaving 15 bases between.

The sample holds one count of this clone. V and J are TRBV7-9 and TRBJ2-1; the match to TRBD1 covers 8 bases. The CDR3 has 15 residues. V was clipped by 5 bases and J by 2 bases; unmatched bases: 5. Germline assignment: CDR1 SEHNR and CDR2 FQNEAQ (reference sequence). The CDR3 here is CASSLDRVPYNEQFF. CDR3 DNA: TGTGCCAGCAGCCTGGACAGGGTCCCCTACAATGAGCAGTTCTTC.

The chain couples TRBV28 to TRBJ1-1; 8 bases are shared with TRBD1. J was trimmed by 2 bases and V by 3 bases; bases with no gene match: 5. The CDR3 has 15 residues. Germline lookup yields CDR1 MDHEN and CDR2 SYDVKM. The CDR3 here is CASSLTGALNTEAFF. DNA for the CDR3: TGTGCCAGCAGTTTGACAGGGGCCCTTAACACTGAAGCTTTCTTT.

The chain carries TRBV3-1 (or the pseudogene TRBV3-2) and TRBJ2-2; 8 bases are shared with TRBD1. This CDR3 region has 13 residues. The V gene end was trimmed by 5 bases and the J gene end by 6 bases; junction bases not matched to a gene: 2. Germline V gene sequence: CDR1 LGHDT, CDR2 YNNKEL (reference sequence). The CDR3 coding sequence is TGTGCCAGCAGCACAGGGGGATCCGGGGAGCTGTTTTTT. This sequence encodes CASSTGGSGELFF.

The genes are TRBV7-2 and TRBJ2-2; 8 positions match TRBD2. Germline assignment: CDR1 SGHTA and CDR2 FQGNSA. The length of the CDR3 is 15 residues. J gave up 6 bases and V 5 bases, and 8 bases lay outside the gene matches. The CDR3 DNA reads as TGTGCCAGCAGCCCCGGCGGGCGGGAGGCCGGGGAGCTGTTTTTT. This encodes CASSPGGREAGELFF.

This chain links TRBV5-1 with TRBJ1-2, with D unclear. Trimming stripped 0 bases from V and 4 bases from J, with 16 bases between. Per germline, CDR1 SGHRS and CDR2 YFSETQ. This CDR3 spans 16 amino acids. The CDR3 sequence is CASSLDVPSATYGYTF. CDR3 sequence (DNA): TGCGCCAGCAGCTTGGATGTTCCCTCCGCTACCTATGGCTACACCTTC.

The chain carries TRBV6-4 and TRBJ1-2; D is perhaps TRBD1 (6 bases). The CDR3 sequence is 14 residues long. Germline CDR1 MRHNA, CDR2 SNTAGT. Trimming shortened V by 2 bases and J by 8 bases, and 15 bases separated the two germline ends. The CDR3, as DNA: TGTGCCAGCAGTGACGTCGGGGGGGCGCAAGGCTACACCTTC. Translated: CASSDVGGAQGYTF.

The chain recombines TRBV29-1 with TRBJ2-5, with D uncertain. Germline CDR1 is SQVTM and CDR2 is ANQGSEA. V lost 4 bases and J lost 0, with 6 bases in between. The CDR3 is 12 amino acids. CDR3: CSVVAYQETQYF. The CDR3 DNA is TGCAGCGTTGTGGCGTACCAAGAGACCCAGTACTTC.

V usage is TRBV5-1 and J usage is TRBJ2-1; D unresolved. CDR3 length: 15 residues. Germline-derived CDR1 and CDR2 are SGHRS and YFSETQ. V was cut by 6 bases and J by 0 bases, with 13 bases left in between. The chain's CDR3 is CASTYRQSSYNEQFF. The CDR3 nucleotides read TGCGCCAGCACCTATCGGCAGAGCTCCTACAATGAGCAGTTCTTC. Filled out from reference TRBV5-1 and TRBJ2-1, the complete variable domain reads KAGVTQTPRYLIKTRGQQVTLSCSPISGHRSVSWYQQTPGQGLQFLFEYFSETQRNKGNFPGRFSGRQFSNSRSEMNVSTLELGDSALYLCASTYRQSSYNEQFFGPGTRLTVL.

The chain has TRBV24-1 and TRBJ1-1; D is possibly TRBD1 (5 bases). V gave up 4 bases and J gave up 5 bases, with 10 bases separating them. The germline V gene encodes CDR1 KGHDR and CDR2 SFDVKD. This CDR3 spans 13 amino acids. CDR3 amino acids: CATSEIGGTEAFF. DNA of the CDR3: TGTGCCACCAGTGAGATTGGGGGAACTGAAGCTTTCTTT.

The gene calls are TRBV5-8 and TRBJ2-5; the match to TRBD2 covers 10 bases. Germline V lookup: CDR1 SGHTS, CDR2 YDEGEE. The CDR3 totals 17 residues. J lost 2 bases, V lost 1 base, and 8 bases had no gene match. The CDR3 spells CASSLTSGVGLQETQYF. CDR3 DNA sequence: TGTGCCAGCAGCTTGACTAGCGGGGTAGGGCTACAAGAGACCCAGTACTTC.

The V gene is TRBV12-3 or TRBV12-4, the J gene TRBJ1-2; 7 positions match TRBD1. After removal of 4 bases from V and 8 bases from J, the junction contained 7 bases not matched to a gene. CDR3 length equals 13 residues. CDR3 bases: TGTGCCAGCAGTTCCGGGACAGTGAGAGGCTACACCTTC. Its translation is CASSSGTVRGYTF.

The V gene is TRBV7-3, the J gene TRBJ2-1; 13 bases match TRBD2. V gave up 5 bases and J gave up 2 bases; unmatched junction bases: 9. There are 18 residues in the CDR3. Germline lookup yields CDR1 SGHTA and CDR2 FQGTGA. CDR3 residues: CASSPEGGLAGPYNEQFF. CDR3 nucleotide sequence: TGTGCCAGCAGCCCCGAGGGGGGACTAGCGGGGCCCTACAATGAGCAGTTCTTC.

This rearrangement joins TRBV7-2 to TRBJ1-4, with D possibly being TRBD1 (5 bases). This CDR3 contains 14 residues. The germline gives CDR1 SGHTA, CDR2 FQGNSA. Trimming pared 4 bases from V and 8 bases from J, leaving 14 bases between. DNA of the CDR3: TGTGCCAGCAGCTCCCGCTCTGGGGGGGAAAAACTGTTTTTT. Translated: CASSSRSGGEKLFF.